The rows below give T cell receptor beta chains drawn from one sample of a study of CD8 T cells in ankylosing spondylitis. TCRdb independently ran MiXCR on the 5' RACE reads; one entry per CDR3 protein. The data contain about 160,000 distinct CDR3 sequences, approximately 20% of them singletons. The sample comprised blood, either unsorted or a sorted T cell fraction (not recorded which). The receptor set was obtained from a male donor with ankylosing spondylitis or in good health (not recorded which). Both conserved end residues are part of each CDR3. Each record gives: D gene, J gene, V gene, clone size, CDR3 protein, CDR3 DNA. The D gene is left open where the match is weak. Size tells how often a clone was seen (once, few, many) or the class of an expanded clone, and some rows leave it out.

- | TRBJ1-4 | TRBV20-1 | few | CSAREGSTNEKLFF | TGCAGTGCTAGAGAGGGTTCAACTAATGAAAAACTGTTTTTT
- | TRBJ2-7 | TRBV12-3/TRBV12-4 | few | CASSFRVSYEQYF | TGTGCCAGCAGTTTCAGGGTCTCCTACGAGCAGTACTTC
TRBD2 | TRBJ2-2 | TRBV27 | - | CASSLYHRTSGRIGELFF | TGTGCCAGCAGTTTATATCATCGGACTAGCGGGAGGATCGGGGAGCTGTTTTTT
- | TRBJ2-5 | TRBV20-1 | once | CSVSPVPGETQYF | TGCAGTGTATCCCCCGTTCCCGGGGAGACCCAGTACTTC
- | TRBJ1-1 | TRBV15 | many | CATSLNTEAFF | TGTGCCACCAGTCTGAACACTGAAGCTTTCTTT
- | TRBJ2-4 | TRBV5-1 | few | CASSLGEMAKNIQYF | TGCGCCAGCAGCTTAGGGGAGATGGCCAAAAACATTCAGTACTTC
- | TRBJ2-5 | TRBV19 | - | CASSIELIGTQYF | TGTGCCAGTAGTATAGAGCTGATAGGTACCCAGTACTTC
- | TRBJ2-1 | TRBV30 | many | CAWSSRYNEQFF | TGTGCCTGGAGCTCGCGCTACAATGAGCAGTTCTTC
- | TRBJ2-2 | TRBV19 | once | CASTPGSNTGELFF | TGTGCCAGTACCCCCGGCAGTAACACCGGGGAGCTGTTTTTT
- | TRBJ1-1 | TRBV28 | few | CAFKSTEAFF | TGTGCCTTTAAAAGCACTGAAGCTTTCTTT
- | TRBJ2-3 | TRBV29-1 | - | CSVDSGSTDTQYF | TGCAGCGTTGACTCGGGCAGCACAGATACGCAGTATTTT
TRBD2 | TRBJ2-7 | TRBV28 | many | CASSPHSSGRYEQYF | TGTGCCAGCAGCCCCCACTCTAGCGGGAGATACGAGCAGTACTTC
- | TRBJ2-2 | TRBV28 | few | CASSSSGWGGGVNTGELFF | TGTGCCAGCAGTTCCTCCGGGTGGGGCGGAGGAGTGAACACCGGGGAGCTGTTTTTT
TRBD2 | TRBJ2-3 | TRBV5-1 | many | CASSPGLAGESDTQYF | TGCGCCAGCAGCCCTGGACTAGCGGGAGAGTCAGATACGCAGTATTTT
- | TRBJ1-1 | TRBV30 | - | CAWLGENTEAFF | TGTGCCTGGTTAGGGGAGAACACTGAAGCTTTCTTT
- | TRBJ1-1 | TRBV10-1 | many | CASSDPDGHEAFF | TGCGCCAGCAGTGACCCCGACGGTCATGAAGCTTTCTTT
TRBD1 | TRBJ1-3 | TRBV19 | - | CASSAGQGTGNTIYF | TGTGCCAGTAGTGCCGGACAGGGGACTGGAAACACCATATATTTT
TRBD2 | TRBJ2-3 | TRBV28 | - | CASSLWLAGSTDTQYF | TGTGCCAGCAGTTTATGGCTAGCGGGCAGCACAGATACGCAGTATTTT
TRBD1 | TRBJ1-1 | TRBV5-1 | many | CASSQRTGDTEAFF | TGCGCCAGCAGCCAGCGGACAGGGGACACTGAAGCTTTCTTT
TRBD2 | TRBJ2-1 | TRBV5-1 | many | CASSQGLAGVNEQFF | TGCGCCAGCAGCCAGGGACTAGCGGGAGTTAATGAGCAGTTCTTC
- | TRBJ2-1 | TRBV28 | few | CASSSPGRTYNEQFF | TGTGCCAGCAGTTCTCCGGGAAGGACCTACAATGAGCAGTTCTTC
- | TRBJ2-2 | TRBV28 | - | CASITPGKSTGELFF | TGTGCCAGCATCACTCCGGGGAAGAGCACCGGGGAGCTGTTTTTT
- | TRBJ2-3 | TRBV6-2/TRBV6-3 | once | CASTAWGLVTDTQYF | TGTGCCAGCACCGCCTGGGGATTAGTCACAGATACGCAGTATTTT
- | TRBJ2-5 | TRBV6-6 | few | CASSAEAIPRAQYF | TGTGCCAGCAGCGCCGAAGCAATACCCAGGGCCCAGTACTTC
TRBD2 | TRBJ2-3 | TRBV20-1 | - | CSARARPSGRASTDTQYF | TGCAGTGCTAGAGCCCGTCCCAGCGGGAGGGCTAGCACAGATACGCAGTATTTT
- | TRBJ2-7 | TRBV29-1 | many | CSVEVAGRAYEQYF | TGCAGCGTTGAAGTAGCAGGACGGGCCTACGAGCAGTACTTC
- | TRBJ2-1 | TRBV12-3/TRBV12-4 | many | CASINLGWDNEQFF | TGTGCCAGCATTAACTTAGGGTGGGACAATGAGCAGTTCTTC
- | TRBJ1-1 | TRBV11-2 | many | CASSSRTGQNTEAFF | TGTGCCAGCAGCTCTCGGACGGGCCAGAACACTGAAGCTTTCTTT
TRBD2 | TRBJ2-7 | TRBV11-2 | many | CASSLAPTSGKFDEQYF | TGTGCCAGCAGCTTAGCTCCCACTAGCGGGAAGTTTGACGAGCAGTACTTC
- | TRBJ1-4 | TRBV5-1 | few | CASSDDTQPEKLFF | TGCGCCAGCAGTGACGACACGCAACCTGAAAAACTGTTTTTT
- | TRBJ1-2 | TRBV20-1 | few | CSARDPIKGRIYGYTF | TGCAGTGCTAGAGATCCCATTAAGGGGCGGATCTATGGCTACACCTTC
- | TRBJ2-3 | TRBV20-1 | - | CSARRGGGADTQYF | TGCAGTGCTAGGCGAGGAGGGGGTGCAGATACGCAGTATTTT
- | TRBJ2-5 | TRBV12-3/TRBV12-4 | many | CASSLGAETQYF | TGTGCCAGCAGTTTAGGAGCGGAGACCCAGTACTTC
TRBD1 | TRBJ1-5 | TRBV20-1 | - | CSARRTGDYNQPQHF | TGCAGTGCTAGACGGACAGGTGATTACAATCAGCCCCAGCATTTT
- | TRBJ2-3 | TRBV5-1 | many | CASRSSTSTDTQYF | TGCGCCAGCAGAAGTTCTACTAGCACAGATACGCAGTATTTT
TRBD2 | TRBJ2-1 | TRBV11-2 | few | CASSLGIAGVYEQFF | TGTGCCAGCAGCTTAGGAATAGCGGGAGTATATGAGCAGTTCTTC
- | TRBJ2-5 | TRBV2 | many | CASSEGSRETQYF | TGTGCCAGCAGTGAAGGTAGCCGGGAGACCCAGTACTTC
- | TRBJ1-5 | TRBV20-1 | many | CSAGRAQPQHF | TGCAGTGCGGGGAGGGCTCAGCCCCAGCATTTT
TRBD2 | TRBJ2-1 | TRBV28 | few | CASSSRRLAGDTHNEQFF | TGTGCCAGCAGTTCCCGACGACTAGCGGGAGACACACACAATGAGCAGTTCTTC